These 4 T cell receptor beta chains originate from one sample sequenced in a study of blood T cells in healthy people across ages. The authors ran a second PCR of about 7 to 11 cycles using a sample-barcoded 5' primer and a J-beta primer mix. Using its own MiXCR run on the 5' RACE reads, TCRdb lists one record per CDR3 protein. This sample has roughly 1,300,000 distinct CDR3 sequences, with 55% to 75% found just once. The sample consisted of blood. These receptors all stem from a man aged 18 to 30 in good health.

A remark on this clonotype: Its ends do not fully match the called genes, so a read error is possible. The chain has TRBV4-1 and TRBJ1-1; 8 positions match TRBD1. Germline V gene lookup returns CDR1 MGHRA and CDR2 YSYEKL. The CDR3 length is 15 residues. CDR3 nucleotide sequence: TGCGCCAGCAGCGAAGAGACAGGGGTCGGGACTGAAGCTTTCTTT. This codes for CASSEETGVGTEAFF.

The CDR3: CASSQDWAASYGYTF. The CDR3 bases are TGCGCCAGCAGCCAAGATTGGGCAGCGAGCTATGGCTACACCTTC. The chain couples TRBV4-3 to TRBJ1-2; no reliable D call. V lost 0 bases and J lost 4, with 12 bases in between. Looked up from germline, CDR1 is LGHNA and CDR2 is YSLEER. There are 15 residues in the CDR3.

This clonotype has only one observation. This chain connects TRBV7-2 to TRBJ2-3, with D possibly TRBD1 on 5 matching bases. The CDR3 has 16 amino acids. Trimming pared 4 bases from V and 1 base from J, leaving 15 bases between. Germline-derived CDR1 and CDR2 are SGHTA and FQGNSA. CDR3 residues: CASSSSPQGGTDTQYF. CDR3 nucleotides: TGTGCCAGCAGCTCCTCACCTCAGGGTGGCACAGATACGCAGTATTTT.

This clonotype has a single count. The CDR3 here is CASSYSGEFSPLHF. The CDR3, as DNA: TGTGCCAGCAGTTACTCGGGCGAGTTTTCACCCCTCCACTTT. The chain links TRBV6-6 to TRBJ1-6; D is undetermined. The germline CDR1 and CDR2 sequences are MNHNY and SVGAGI (reference sequence). This CDR3 has 14 amino acids. Trimming pared 0 bases from V and 9 bases from J, leaving 9 bases between.